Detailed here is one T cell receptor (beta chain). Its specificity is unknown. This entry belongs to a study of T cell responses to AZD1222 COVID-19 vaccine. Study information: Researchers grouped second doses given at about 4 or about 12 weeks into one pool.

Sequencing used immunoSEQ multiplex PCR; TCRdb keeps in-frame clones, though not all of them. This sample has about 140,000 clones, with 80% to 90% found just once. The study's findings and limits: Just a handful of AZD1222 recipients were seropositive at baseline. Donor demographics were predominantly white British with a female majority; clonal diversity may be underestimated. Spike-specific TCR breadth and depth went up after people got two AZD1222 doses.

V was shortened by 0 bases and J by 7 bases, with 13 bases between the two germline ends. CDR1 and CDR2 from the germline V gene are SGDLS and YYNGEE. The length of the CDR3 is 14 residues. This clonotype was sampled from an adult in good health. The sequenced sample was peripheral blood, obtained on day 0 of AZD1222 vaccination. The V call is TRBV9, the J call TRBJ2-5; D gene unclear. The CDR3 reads CASSVGQDPRTQYF. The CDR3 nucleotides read TGTGCCAGCAGCGTAGGTCAGGACCCAAGGACCCAGTACTTC. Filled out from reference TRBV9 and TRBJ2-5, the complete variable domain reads DSGVTQTPKHLITATGQRVTLRCSPRSGDLSVYWYQQSLDQGLQFLIQYYNGEERAKGNILERFSAQQFPDLHSELNLSSLELGDSALYFCASSVGQDPRTQYFGPGTRLLVL.